The present entry profiles one T cell receptor beta chain with its context. This entry is derived from a study of blood T cell repertoires in COVID-19. Germline V gives CDR1 SNHLY, CDR2 FYNNEI. Trimming removed 7 bases from V and 4 bases from J, with 16 bases in between. This CDR3 comprises 14 residues. Profiled with immunoSEQ multiplex PCR; TCRdb holds only in-frame clones, not every one. The sample records some 210,000 clones, roughly 92% being singletons. This clonotype originated in a man aged 55 to 70 with COVID-19, enrolled during active disease. The chain carries TRBV2 and TRBJ1-1; weak D call: TRBD1 (5 bases). Sequenced sample: peripheral blood. In nucleotides, the CDR3 is TGTGCCAGCACCTTCGGGGGAATAGGCACTGAAGCTTTCTTT. It is translated as CASTFGGIGTEAFF.